The 4 T cell receptor beta chains below were found in one sample sequenced in a study of shared T cell receptors in the human thymus. TCRdb's table, derived via immunoSEQ multiplex PCR, lists solely in-frame clones and lacks some. Of roughly 560,000 clones detected, around 78% appear once; the ten largest clones hold around 0.012%. The sample was also linked to a second study, of human thymus T cells.

Material for sequencing was thymocytes. Receptor source: a boy under three years old with a congenital heart defect.

The V and J genes are TRBV28 and TRBJ1-2, with D maybe TRBD1 (6 bases). Trimming shortened V by 1 base and J by 6 bases, and 15 bases separated the two germline ends. The CDR3 runs to 15 residues. Germline loops: CDR1 MDHEN, CDR2 SYDVKM. CDR3 sequence reads: CASSLLDSFLHGYTF. The CDR3 DNA reads TGTGCCAGCAGTTTATTGGACAGTTTCTTGCATGGCTACACCTTC.

This rearrangement joins TRBV15 to TRBJ2-5, with a tentative D call TRBD2 (5 bases). Germline loops: CDR1 LNHNV, CDR2 YYDKDF (reference sequence). The CDR3 is made up of 14 amino acids. The ends were cut back, 0 bases at V and 4 bases at J, with 9 bases in the middle. CDR3 residues: CATSREADGETQYF. The DNA for the CDR3 is TGTGCCACCAGCAGAGAAGCGGACGGAGAGACCCAGTACTTC.

V and J are TRBV4-3 and TRBJ2-7; D is perhaps TRBD2 (6 bases). V was shortened by 1 base and J by 2 bases, with 12 bases between the two germline ends. Germline loops: CDR1 LGHNA, CDR2 YSLEER. The CDR3 length is 15 residues. The chain's CDR3 is CASSQGTCGTYEQYF. The CDR3 nucleotides read TGCGCCAGCAGCCAAGGGACATGCGGGACCTACGAGCAGTACTTC.

The chain couples TRBV2 to TRBJ2-1; TRBD2 matches at 9 bases. V dropped 7 bases and J dropped 9; count of bases not matched to a gene: 13. Germline CDR1 and CDR2: SNHLY and FYNNEI. The CDR3 contains 15 residues. The CDR3 DNA follows: TGTGCCAGCACCAGACAAGCGGGAGGAATCACTGAGCAGTTCTTC. It is translated as CASTRQAGGITEQFF.